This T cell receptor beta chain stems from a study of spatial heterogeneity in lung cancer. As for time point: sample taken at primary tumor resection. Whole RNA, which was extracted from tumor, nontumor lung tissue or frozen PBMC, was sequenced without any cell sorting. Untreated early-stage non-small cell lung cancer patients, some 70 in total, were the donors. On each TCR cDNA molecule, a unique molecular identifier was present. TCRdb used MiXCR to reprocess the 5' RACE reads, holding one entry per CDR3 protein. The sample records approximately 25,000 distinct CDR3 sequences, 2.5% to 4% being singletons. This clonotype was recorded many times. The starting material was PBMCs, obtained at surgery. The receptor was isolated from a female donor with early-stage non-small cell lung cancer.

CDR3 loop: CAISEVTNIQYF. CDR3 DNA: TGTGCCATCAGTGAGGTTACAAACATTCAGTACTTC. J is TRBJ2-4 and V is TRBV10-3; D not certain. The CDR3 extends over 12 amino acids. Germline-derived CDR1 and CDR2 are ENHRY and SYGVKD. V was pared by 2 bases and J by 6 bases, with 5 bases between.